This T cell receptor (beta chain) stems from a study of cytomegalovirus exposure and HLA in healthy donors. Findings and limits, study-wide: Researchers counted around 180 TCR beta chains as cytomegalovirus-associated.

Losses at the gene ends were 3 bases for V and 1 base for J; bases not matched to a gene: 9. Per the germline V gene, CDR1 is LNHNV and CDR2 is YYDKDF (reference sequence). CDR3 length: 17 residues. Repertoires were generated with immunoSEQ multiplex PCR, while TCRdb's copy carries only in-frame clones and drops some. This table has 90,000 or so clones, around 84% appearing once. Worth noting for this clone: The antigen is not known.

The sequenced sample consisted of PBMCs. V is TRBV15 and J is TRBJ2-3; 8 bases map to TRBD2. This clonotype was sampled from a man aged 18-30 years in good health and CMV-seropositive. The CDR3 DNA sequence: TGTGCCACCAGCAGGGCCGCGGGGGGCATCGGCACAGATACGCAGTATTTT. This sequence encodes CATSRAAGGIGTDTQYF. Based on the CDR3 plus reference TRBV15 and TRBJ2-3, the full variable domain is DAMVIQNPRYQVTQFGKPVTLSCSQTLNHNVMYWYQQKSSQAPKLLFHYYDKDFNNEADTPDNFQSRRPNTSFCFLDIRSPGLGDTAMYLCATSRAAGGIGTDTQYFGPGTRLTVL.